This T cell receptor (beta chain) was observed in a study of T cells in localized non-small cell lung cancer. With V trimmed by 0 bases and J by 3 bases, 3 bases remained unmatched. Germline loops: CDR1 SGHKS, CDR2 YYEKEE (reference sequence). The CDR3 loop spans 15 amino acids. Only in-frame clones appear in the TCRdb table, and some are missing; sequencing was by immunoSEQ multiplex PCR. The sample records around 94,000 clones, roughly 90% being singletons. The V and J genes are TRBV5-5 and TRBJ1-3; 7 nucleotides agree with TRBD1. This clonotype was sampled from a man aged 35 to 69 with stage I squamous cell lung carcinoma. The sequencing here drew on peripheral blood, taken before any cancer treatment. The CDR3 spells CASSLEGARGNTIYF. As DNA, the CDR3 is TGTGCCAGCAGCTTGGAGGGGGCGCGTGGAAACACCATATATTTT.